What follows is one TCR beta chain and its context. Its target antigen remains unknown. Nothing much larger sits one base from this clone, and base qualities are not available. V gives up 0 bases and J gives up 3 bases, and the segment between their germline ends measures 12 bases. CDR1 and CDR2, looked up from the germline V gene (reference sequence), are LGHDT and YNNKEL. Counted from cysteine to phenylalanine, this CDR3 has 15 amino acids. The DNA shown is the 45-base CDR3, in frame from base 1. The library was generated by the immunoSEQ multiplex PCR assay. The source is immuneACCESS, and TCRdb retained only in-frame sequences with V and J called. Part of the clones is not carried over; for the studies checked, unresolved V genes explain less than half of this, and the remainder is unexplained. In all, the sample holds some 130,000 clones, and 80% to 95% of those were seen once. In total, the top ten clones hold 2% to 3% of the sample.

The data stem from a study of control samples from healthy donors and cancer patients (dated by TCRdb to about 2020). The receptor chain draws on TRBV3-1 (or the pseudogene TRBV3-2) and TRBJ2-7, with a weak D call of TRBD2 (6 bases match). The clonotype originates from a middle-aged man in good health. Sequencing input: blood. The DNA sequence is as follows: TGTGCCAGCAGCCAAGATCCTGCGGGGTTCTACGAGCAGTACTTC. Its translation is CASSQDPAGFYEQYF.